This paragraph reports one T cell receptor beta chain. What it binds is not known. This CDR3 region has 14 residues. With V trimmed by 3 bases and J by 7 bases, 4 bases remained unmatched. Germline V gives CDR1 SGHAT, CDR2 FQDESV (reference sequence). The sample belongs to a study of cytomegalovirus exposure and HLA in healthy donors. Study-level points and caveats: In the roughly 120 validation repertoires, a later analysis found that first-cohort TCR clusters tended to co-occur.

Generated by immunoSEQ multiplex PCR, the TCRdb table keeps only in-frame clones and is missing some. This table holds over 50,000 clones, 92% found once. The sequenced sample consisted of PBMCs. The chain recombines TRBV11-1 with TRBJ1-4; 8 nucleotides match TRBD1. This clonotype was sampled from a man aged 18-30 years in good health and CMV-seropositive. CDR3 sequence reads: CASSLTGDGEKLFF. The CDR3 DNA is TGTGCCAGCAGCTTGACAGGGGACGGTGAAAAACTGTTTTTT.